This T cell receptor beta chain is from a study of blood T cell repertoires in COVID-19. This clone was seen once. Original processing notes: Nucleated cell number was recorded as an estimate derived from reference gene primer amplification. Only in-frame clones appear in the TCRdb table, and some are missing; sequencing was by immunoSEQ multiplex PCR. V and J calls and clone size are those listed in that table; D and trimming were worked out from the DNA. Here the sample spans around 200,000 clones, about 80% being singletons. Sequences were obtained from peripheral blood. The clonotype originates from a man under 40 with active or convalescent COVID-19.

The CDR3 coding sequence is TGTGCCAGTAGTATATTCAGGGGTGGAGAATCCGAGCAGTACTTC. Residues: CASSIFRGGESEQYF. This chain uses TRBV19 with TRBJ2-7, with D perhaps TRBD1 (6 bases). This CDR3 is built from 15 residues. Germline lookup yields CDR1 LNHDA and CDR2 SQIVND (reference sequence). Between the trimmed V and J ends, which lost 2 bases and 6 bases, there was a span of 17 bases.